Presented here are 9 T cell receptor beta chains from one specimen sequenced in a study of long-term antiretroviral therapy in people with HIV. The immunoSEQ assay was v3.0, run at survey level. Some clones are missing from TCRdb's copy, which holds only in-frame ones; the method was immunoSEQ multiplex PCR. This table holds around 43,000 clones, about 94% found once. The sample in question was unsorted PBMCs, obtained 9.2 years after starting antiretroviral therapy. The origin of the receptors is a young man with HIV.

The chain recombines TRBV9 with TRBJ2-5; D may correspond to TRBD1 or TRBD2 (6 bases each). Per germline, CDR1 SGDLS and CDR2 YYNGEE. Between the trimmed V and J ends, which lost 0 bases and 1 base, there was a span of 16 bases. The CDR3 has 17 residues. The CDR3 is CASSVGGAGRPQETQYF. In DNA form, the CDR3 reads TGTGCCAGCAGCGTAGGGGGGGCCGGGCGCCCCCAAGAGACCCAGTACTTC.

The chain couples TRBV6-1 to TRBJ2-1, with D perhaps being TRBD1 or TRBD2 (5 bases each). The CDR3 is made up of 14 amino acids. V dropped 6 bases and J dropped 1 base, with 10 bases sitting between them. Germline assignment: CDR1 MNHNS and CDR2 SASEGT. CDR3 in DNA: TGTGCCAGCAGCCGGGACCAATCCTACAATGAGCAGTTCTTC. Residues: CASSRDQSYNEQFF.

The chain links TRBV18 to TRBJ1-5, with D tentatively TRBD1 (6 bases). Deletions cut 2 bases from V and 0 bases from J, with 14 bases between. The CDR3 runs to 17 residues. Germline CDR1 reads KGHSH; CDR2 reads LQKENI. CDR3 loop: CASSPGGPLNSNQPQHF. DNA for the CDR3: TGTGCCAGCTCACCAGGGGGGCCCCTGAATAGCAATCAGCCCCAGCATTTT.

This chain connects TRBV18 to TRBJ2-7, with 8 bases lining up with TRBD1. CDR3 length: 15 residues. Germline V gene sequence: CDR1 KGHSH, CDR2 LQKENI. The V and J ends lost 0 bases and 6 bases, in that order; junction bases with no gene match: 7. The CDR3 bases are TGTGCCAGCTCACCACCGTCGGACAGGGACTTCGAGCAGTACTTC. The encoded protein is CASSPPSDRDFEQYF.

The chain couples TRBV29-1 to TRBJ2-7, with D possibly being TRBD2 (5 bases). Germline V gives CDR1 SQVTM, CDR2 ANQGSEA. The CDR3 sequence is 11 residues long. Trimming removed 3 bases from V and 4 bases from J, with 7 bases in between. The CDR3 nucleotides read TGCAGCGTTGACACGGGGTACGAGCAGTACGTC. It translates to CSVDTGYEQYV.

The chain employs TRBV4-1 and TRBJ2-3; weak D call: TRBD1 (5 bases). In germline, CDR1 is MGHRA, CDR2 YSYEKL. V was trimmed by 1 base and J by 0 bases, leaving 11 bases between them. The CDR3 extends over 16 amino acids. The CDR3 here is CASSQGFRASTDTQYF. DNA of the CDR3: TGCGCCAGCAGCCAAGGTTTCAGGGCTAGCACAGATACGCAGTATTTT.

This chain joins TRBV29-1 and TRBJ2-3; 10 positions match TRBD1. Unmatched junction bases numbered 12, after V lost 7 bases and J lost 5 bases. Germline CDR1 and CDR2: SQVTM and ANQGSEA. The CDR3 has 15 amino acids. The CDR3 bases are TGCAGCGCTTACTCCGGGACAGGGGTGGTAGATACGCAGTATTTT. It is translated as CSAYSGTGVVDTQYF.

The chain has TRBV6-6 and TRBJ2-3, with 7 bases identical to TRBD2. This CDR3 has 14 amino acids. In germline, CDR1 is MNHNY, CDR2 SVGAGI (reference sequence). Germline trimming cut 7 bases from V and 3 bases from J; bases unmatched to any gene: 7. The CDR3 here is CASTTGGPTDTQYF. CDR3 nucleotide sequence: TGTGCCAGCACCACGGGGGGACCTACAGATACGCAGTATTTT.

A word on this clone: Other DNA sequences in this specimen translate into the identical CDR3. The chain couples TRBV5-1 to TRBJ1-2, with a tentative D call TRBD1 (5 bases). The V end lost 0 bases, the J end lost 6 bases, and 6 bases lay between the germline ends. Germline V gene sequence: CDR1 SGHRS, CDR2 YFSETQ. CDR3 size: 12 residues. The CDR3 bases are TGCGCCAGCAGCTTGGAAGGGGATGGCTACACCTTC. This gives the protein CASSLEGDGYTF.